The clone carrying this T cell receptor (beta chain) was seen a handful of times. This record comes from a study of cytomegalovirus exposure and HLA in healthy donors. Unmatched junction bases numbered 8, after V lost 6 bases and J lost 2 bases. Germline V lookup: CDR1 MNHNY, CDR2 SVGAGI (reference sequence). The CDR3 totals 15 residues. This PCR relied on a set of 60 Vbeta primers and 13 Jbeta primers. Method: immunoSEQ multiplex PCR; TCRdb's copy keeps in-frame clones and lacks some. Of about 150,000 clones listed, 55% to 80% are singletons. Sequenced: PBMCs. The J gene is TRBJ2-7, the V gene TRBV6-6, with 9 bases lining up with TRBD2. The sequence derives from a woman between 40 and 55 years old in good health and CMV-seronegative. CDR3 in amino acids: CASREIAGATYEQYF. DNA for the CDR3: TGTGCCAGCAGGGAGATAGCGGGGGCCACCTACGAGCAGTACTTC.